This T cell receptor (beta chain) was retrieved from a study of cytomegalovirus exposure and HLA in healthy donors. The repertoire was sequenced with immunoSEQ multiplex PCR; TCRdb's copy has only in-frame clones and lacks some. The top ten hold about 0.7% of the sample, which has under 150,000 clones, approximately 91% seen once. With 7 bases clipped from V and 4 bases from J, the junction kept 6 bases outside the gene matches. The CDR3 loop spans 13 amino acids. The V gene's germline CDR1 is MDHEN and CDR2 SYDVKM. Whole-study results and caveats: Published work reported that the classifier diagnosed cytomegalovirus status with high specificity and sensitivity. Later, an analysis found that TCR clusters from the first cohort tended to co-occur in the 120 validation repertoires.

Comments on this clone: Its cognate antigen is unknown.

The specimen was PBMCs. This clonotype originated in a man between 18 and 29 years old in good health and CMV-seronegative. This chain connects TRBV28 to TRBJ1-2; the match to TRBD1 covers 7 bases. CDR3 nucleotide sequence: TGTGCCAGCACTACCGGACAGGTCTATGGCTACACCTTC. Amino acids: CASTTGQVYGYTF.